These T cell receptor beta chains were read from a single sample in a study of radiation and T cells in renal cell carcinoma. Here immunoSEQ multiplex PCR was the method, and the copy in TCRdb shows in-frame clones only, minus some. The repertoire holds approximately 150,000 clones, with roughly 90% as singletons. Sequences were derived from blood, sampled from a patient whose treatment included radiotherapy and nephrectomy. The receptors come from a woman aged 50 to 65 with renal cell carcinoma. Both conserved end residues are part of each CDR3. Each record gives: V gene, J gene, clone size, D gene, CDR3 DNA, CDR3 protein. The D gene is left open where the match is weak. Only some rows state a clone size, as once, few, many or a class for expanded clones.

TRBV5-4	TRBJ2-5	-	TRBD2	TGTGCCAGCAGCCTCCGGACTAGCGGAGAGACCCAGTACTTC	CASSLRTSGETQYF
TRBV4-2	TRBJ2-1	-	TRBD2	TGTGCCAGCAGCCAAGGTTCTAGCGGTCACAATGAGCAGTTCTTC	CASSQGSSGHNEQFF
TRBV2	TRBJ2-1	once	TRBD1	TGTGCCAGCAGAACCACAGGGGGCTCCTACAATGAGCAGTTCTTC	CASRTTGGSYNEQFF
TRBV6-6	TRBJ2-7	-	-	TGTGCCAGCAGTGAGACCTACGAGCAGTACTTC	CASSETYEQYF
TRBV5-4	TRBJ2-1	-	TRBD2	TGTGCCAGTTCTAAGCGGAGCGGGGGCGACTCCTACAATGAGCAGTTCTTC	CASSKRSGGDSYNEQFF
TRBV7-2	TRBJ2-1	-	TRBD2	TGTGCCAGCAGCTTAGTAGGGACTAGAGGTAATGAGCAGTTCTTC	CASSLVGTRGNEQFF
TRBV10-3	TRBJ1-1	-	-	TGTGCCATCAGTGGGGGACTCAATACACGCACTGAAGCTTTCTTT	CAISGGLNTRTEAFF
TRBV6-5	TRBJ2-7	-	-	TGTGCCAGCAGCCGGGACGGACTGACTTACGAGCAGTACTTC	CASSRDGLTYEQYF
TRBV12-5	TRBJ1-3	-	-	TGTGCTAGTGGTTTGACAGGTGGAAACACCATATATTTT	CASGLTGGNTIYF
TRBV7-6	TRBJ2-7	-	-	TGTGCCAGCAGCTCCCCAGCGACACATACCTACGAGCAGTACTTC	CASSSPATHTYEQYF
TRBV4-3	TRBJ1-5	-	-	TGCGCCAGCAGCCAAGATTACAGGAGGTCCGGTCAGCCCCAGCATTTT	CASSQDYRRSGQPQHF
TRBV28	TRBJ1-1	-	-	TGTGCCAGCTATAAAGGCTGGGGCAATCCGAACACTGAAGCTTTCTTT	CASYKGWGNPNTEAFF
TRBV5-1	TRBJ2-7	-	TRBD1	TGCGCCAGCAGCTTGGGACAGGGGGGCAACGAGCAGTACTTC	CASSLGQGGNEQYF
TRBV7-8	TRBJ1-2	-	-	TGTGCCAGCAGCTTAGGGGTAAAGGCGGGGACTAACTATGGCTACACCTTC	CASSLGVKAGTNYGYTF
TRBV7-2	TRBJ1-5	few	-	TGTGCCAGCAGCTTAGGACTGACTAATCAGCCCCAGCATTTT	CASSLGLTNQPQHF
TRBV7-8	TRBJ1-1	-	-	TGTGCCAGCAGCTCCGGTACCCACCGGGGATCGGGCACTGAAGCTTTCTTT	CASSSGTHRGSGTEAFF
TRBV19	TRBJ2-6	-	TRBD1	TGTGCCAGTAGAACGGACAGGGACGGAGGTGGGGCCAACGTCCTGACTTTC	CASRTDRDGGGANVLTF
TRBV6-5	TRBJ2-1	-	-	TGTGCCAGCGAGTCCCGGGTGAGGACCTACAATGAGCAGTTCTTC	CASESRVRTYNEQFF
TRBV10-3	TRBJ2-2	-	TRBD1	TGTGCCATCAGTGAGTTGCCGGGACAGGGGGACACCGGGGAGCTGTTTTTT	CAISELPGQGDTGELFF
TRBV4-1	TRBJ2-5	-	-	TGCGCCAGCAGCCAAGCCGCGCTCGGGACCCAGTACTTC	CASSQAALGTQYF
TRBV27	TRBJ2-2	once	TRBD1	TGTGCCAGCAGTGACAGGGGAGTCTCTAACACCGGGGAGCTGTTTTTT	CASSDRGVSNTGELFF
TRBV19	TRBJ2-2	-	-	TGTGCCAGTGGCGGGGAGAGCAACACCGGGGAGCTGTTTTTT	CASGGESNTGELFF
TRBV7-9	TRBJ1-2	-	-	TGTGCCAGCAGCTTAAACTCGGGATATGGTGGCTACACCTTC	CASSLNSGYGGYTF
TRBV18	TRBJ2-3	few	TRBD1	TGTGCCAGCTCCGGGACAGAAGGCACAGATACGCAGTATTTT	CASSGTEGTDTQYF
TRBV14	TRBJ1-3	-	-	TGTGCCAGCAGCCCCTCCGGAAACACCATATATTTT	CASSPSGNTIYF
TRBV11-2	TRBJ1-1	few	-	TGTGCCAGCAGCCCGGGGCCGAACACTGAAGCTTTCTTT	CASSPGPNTEAFF
TRBV10-1	TRBJ2-3	once	-	TGCGCCAGCAGTGAGTCCGGGACCACGGCGGATACGCAGTATTTT	CASSESGTTADTQYF
TRBV10-1	TRBJ2-2	-	-	TGCGCCAGCAGTGATTCGCAGACCTGGGAGCTGTTTTTT	CASSDSQTWELFF
TRBV10-1	TRBJ2-3	-	TRBD1	TGCGCCAGCAGTGAATACAGGGGTACAGATACGCAGTATTTT	CASSEYRGTDTQYF
TRBV7-2	TRBJ1-2	-	-	TGTGCCAGCCAATTCGACAGCACCAACTATGGCTACACCTTC	CASQFDSTNYGYTF
TRBV30	TRBJ1-1	few	-	TGTGCCTGGAGTGTTGCAGGGAACACTGAAGCTTTCTTT	CAWSVAGNTEAFF
TRBV10-1	TRBJ2-1	-	-	TGCGCCAGCAGTGCCGGCGGGCATCCCTACAATGAGCAGTTCTTC	CASSAGGHPYNEQFF
TRBV7-2	TRBJ1-4	-	TRBD1	TGTGCCAGCAGCTTAGACAGGGGTAGTAATGAAAAACTGTTTTTT	CASSLDRGSNEKLFF